This T cell receptor beta chain was retrieved from a study of T cell changes during pregnancy in multiple sclerosis. This clone was seen only once. Assay: immunoSEQ multiplex PCR; the TCRdb copy retains only in-frame clones and omits some. The sample yields tens of thousands of clones, approximately 90% seen once. CDR3 length: 13 amino acids. Trimming shortened V by 3 bases and J by 1 base, and 6 bases separated the two germline ends. Germline CDR1 and CDR2: LNHDA and SQIVND (reference sequence). The J gene is TRBJ1-1, the V gene TRBV19; the D is unclear. The specimen comprised peripheral blood, sampled in the first trimester of pregnancy. This clonotype was obtained from a female donor in good health, enrolled as a control in a pregnancy study. Here the CDR3 DNA reads TGTGCCAGTAGTATCCCAGGGAACACTGAAGCTTTCTTT. Residues: CASSIPGNTEAFF.